These 8 T cell receptor beta chains were all obtained from the same sample, sequenced in a study of blood T cells in healthy people across ages. A J-beta primer mix and a sample-barcoded 5' primer were used in a second PCR of roughly 6 to 11 cycles. A single record per CDR3 protein comes from TCRdb applying MiXCR to the 5' RACE reads. The data show about a million distinct CDR3 sequences, 48% seen once. Sequencing was done on a sample of blood. These receptors all come from a man under 40 in good health.

The chain combines TRBV12-3 or TRBV12-4 with TRBJ2-5; 9 positions match TRBD2. The CDR3 is 18 residues long. J lost 0 bases, V lost 4 bases, and 12 bases had no gene match. Here the CDR3 DNA reads TGTGCCAGCAGTTCCGCCGGGACTAGCAGGGAGTACCAAGAGACCCAGTACTTC. It specifies CASSSAGTSREYQETQYF.

This chain uses TRBV12-5 with TRBJ2-1, with D perhaps matching TRBD1 (5 bases). The germline V gene has CDR1 LGHNT and CDR2 FRNRAP. V lost 0 bases to trimming and J lost 2 bases, with 11 bases between them. The CDR3 length is 16 residues. The CDR3 DNA reads as TGTGCTAGTGGTTTGGTAAGCTCAGGGCCCTACAATGAGCAGTTCTTC. The encoded protein is CASGLVSSGPYNEQFF.

The CDR3 DNA is TGTGCCAGCAGTGCCCCCCTGGGTGAGGAGCAGTACTTC. This sequence encodes CASSAPLGEEQYF. This chain uses TRBV25-1 with TRBJ2-7; no definite D call. Trimming took off 4 bases at V and 7 bases at J, with 14 bases between the two ends. Per the germline V gene, CDR1 is MGHDK and CDR2 is SYGVNS. This CDR3 contains 13 residues.

This clonotype was counted only a few times. This chain links TRBV13 with TRBJ2-2, with D tentatively TRBD1 or TRBD2 (5 bases each). The germline V gene encodes CDR1 PRHDT and CDR2 FYEKMQ (reference sequence). V gave up 4 bases and J gave up 2 bases, with 11 bases separating them. The CDR3 covers 15 residues. CDR3 residues: CASSSGPPNTGELFF. CDR3 coding DNA: TGTGCCAGCAGCTCGGGACCTCCTAACACCGGGGAGCTGTTTTTT.

The J gene is TRBJ1-5, the V gene TRBV4-1, with 7 bases aligning to TRBD1. The CDR3 spans 15 residues. Germline V gene data show CDR1 as MGHRA and CDR2 as YSYEKL. The V gene end was trimmed by 4 bases and the J gene end by 2 bases; junction bases not matched to a gene: 5. CDR3 region: CASSPVGTGNQPQHF. In DNA form, the CDR3 reads TGCGCCAGCAGCCCCGTAGGGACAGGCAATCAGCCCCAGCATTTT.

The chain couples TRBV29-1 to TRBJ1-2; D call uncertain. With 0 bases removed from V and 5 bases from J, the gap between germline ends came to 10 bases. The CDR3 extends over 13 amino acids. The germline V gene has CDR1 SQVTM and CDR2 ANQGSEA. CDR3 sequence: CSVEDGQEYGYTF. The DNA for the CDR3 is TGCAGCGTTGAAGATGGGCAGGAGTATGGCTACACCTTC.

The genes are TRBV7-2 and TRBJ1-6; 9 nucleotides align to TRBD1. V was pared by 4 bases and J by 10 bases, with 8 bases of the junction left unmatched. Germline V lookup: CDR1 SGHTA, CDR2 FQGNSA. CDR3 length: 15 amino acids. The CDR3 here is CASSSGTGNYSPLHF. The CDR3 DNA reads TGTGCCAGCAGCTCCGGGACAGGGAATTACTCACCCCTCCACTTT.

A few counts support this clonotype. V and J are TRBV5-1 and TRBJ2-1; 10 bases are shared with TRBD2. Germline-derived CDR1 and CDR2 are SGHRS and YFSETQ. V trimming: 0 bases; J trimming: 7 bases; junction bases outside the gene matches: 10. There are 17 residues in the CDR3. The DNA for the CDR3 is TGCGCCAGCAGCTTGGCTAGCGGGGGACCCCCGGGAAATGAGCAGTTCTTC. Translating gives CASSLASGGPPGNEQFF. Using reference TRBV5-1 and TRBJ2-1 for the parts outside the CDR3, the full variable domain is KAGVTQTPRYLIKTRGQQVTLSCSPISGHRSVSWYQQTPGQGLQFLFEYFSETQRNKGNFPGRFSGRQFSNSRSEMNVSTLELGDSALYLCASSLASGGPPGNEQFFGPGTRLTVL.